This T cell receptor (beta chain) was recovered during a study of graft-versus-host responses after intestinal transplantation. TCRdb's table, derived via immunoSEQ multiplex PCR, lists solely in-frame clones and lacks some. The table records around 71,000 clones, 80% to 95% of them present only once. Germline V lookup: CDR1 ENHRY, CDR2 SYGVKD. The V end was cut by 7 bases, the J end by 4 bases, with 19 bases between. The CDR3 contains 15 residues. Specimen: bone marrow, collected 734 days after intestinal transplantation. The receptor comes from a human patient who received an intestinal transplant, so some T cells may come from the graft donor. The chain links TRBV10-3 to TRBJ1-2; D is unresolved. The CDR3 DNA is TGTGCCATCAACGACCCACTTGCAGTCGCCTATGGCTACACCTTC. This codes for CAINDPLAVAYGYTF.